The sequence of this T cell receptor beta chain was determined in a study of cytomegalovirus exposure and HLA in healthy donors. The PCR was carried out with 60 Vbeta primers and 13 Jbeta primers. Libraries were prepared by immunoSEQ multiplex PCR; TCRdb keeps only in-frame clonotypes and omits some of them. The top ten hold about a tenth of the sample, which has about 130,000 clones, 78% seen once. Trimming took 3 bases from V and 4 from J, leaving 13 bases between them. The CDR3 is 15 residues long. Germline-derived CDR1 and CDR2 are MDHEN and SYDVKM. This clone was seen a handful of times. The source of this sequence is a man aged 25-40 years in good health and CMV-seropositive. The sequenced material came from PBMCs. The rearrangement uses TRBV28 and TRBJ2-1; tentative D call: TRBD2 (7 bases). CDR3 in amino acids: CASSFVEGGYNEQFF. In DNA form, the CDR3 reads TGTGCCAGCAGTTTCGTCGAGGGGGGGTACAATGAGCAGTTCTTC.